The T cell receptor (beta chain) under discussion was sequenced for a study of T cell repertoires in cytomegalovirus infection. Study as a whole: Signatures in public TCR beta sequences pointed to both CMV infection and matching HLA type.

This CDR3 is built from 14 residues. Per the germline V gene, CDR1 is SGHDT and CDR2 is YYEEEE. V dropped 4 bases and J dropped 8 bases, with 16 bases sitting between them. In TCRdb, the reads were re-called with MiXCR into one record per CDR3 protein. The table records some 920,000 distinct CDR3 sequences, approximately 31% of them present only once. This clonotype came up once. Antigen specificity is unknown. The receptor comes from a human donor in good health (CMV status not recorded). Some clones in this sample may be carry-over from other donors' samples. This material consisted of cultured CD8+ T cells from PBMCs, taken from culture after CMV antigen stimulation. The J gene is TRBJ2-1, the V gene TRBV5-6, with D hard to call. The CDR3 sequence is CASSRPRENYEQFF. The DNA for the CDR3 is TGTGCCAGCAGCAGACCCCGAGAAAACTATGAGCAGTTCTTC.